What follows are 5 T cell receptor beta chains derived from one specimen sequenced in a study of T cell changes during pregnancy in multiple sclerosis. Data came from immunoSEQ multiplex PCR; TCRdb stores just in-frame clones and leaves some out. The data contain 61,000 or so clones, roughly 93% of them singletons. The sequencing used CD4+ T cells from peripheral blood mononuclear cells, collected before pregnancy. The source is a female donor with multiple sclerosis, enrolled in a pregnancy study.

This rearrangement joins TRBV30 to TRBJ1-1; D is uncertain. V lost 0 bases to trimming and J lost 0 bases, with 8 bases between them. The CDR3 totals 14 residues. In germline, CDR1 is GTSNPN, CDR2 SVGIG (reference sequence). The CDR3 here is CAWSVAGMNTEAFF. The CDR3 DNA is TGTGCCTGGAGTGTAGCGGGAATGAACACTGAAGCTTTCTTT.

The genes are TRBV2 and TRBJ1-2; TRBD1 aligns across 7 bases. This CDR3 region has 13 residues. The V segment lost 6 bases and the J segment 4 bases; nucleotides outside the gene matches: 5. Germline lookup yields CDR1 SNHLY and CDR2 FYNNEI. CDR3 sequence: CASRMTGTYGYTF. The CDR3 DNA follows: TGTGCCAGCAGGATGACAGGGACCTATGGCTACACCTTC.

CDR3 in DNA: TGTGCCATCAGTGAGTGGGACAGGAGACCGAACACCGGGGAGCTGTTTTTT. Translating it yields CAISEWDRRPNTGELFF. J is TRBJ2-2 and V is TRBV10-3, with TRBD1 matching 8 bases. V lost 1 base, J lost 0 bases, and 4 bases stayed unmatched. CDR3 length equals 17 residues. The V gene's germline CDR1 is ENHRY and CDR2 SYGVKD.

In its sample, this clone was seen once. J is TRBJ2-1 and V is TRBV6-4; 9 bases line up with TRBD2. There are 15 residues in the CDR3. V was clipped by 4 bases and J by 4 bases; unmatched bases: 5. Per the germline V gene, CDR1 is MRHNA and CDR2 is SNTAGT. CDR3 nucleotide sequence: TGTGCCAGCAGTGCCCGGCTAGCGGGATACAATGAGCAGTTCTTC. This encodes CASSARLAGYNEQFF.

CDR3 protein: CASSYSGVNTEAFF. CDR3 nucleotide sequence: TGTGCCAGCAGTTACTCGGGAGTGAACACTGAAGCTTTCTTT. The chain recombines TRBV6-6 with TRBJ1-1, with D unclear. Trimming cost V 0 bases and J 0 bases, with 5 bases left between them. This CDR3 has 14 amino acids. Looked up from germline, CDR1 is MNHNY and CDR2 is SVGAGI (reference sequence).